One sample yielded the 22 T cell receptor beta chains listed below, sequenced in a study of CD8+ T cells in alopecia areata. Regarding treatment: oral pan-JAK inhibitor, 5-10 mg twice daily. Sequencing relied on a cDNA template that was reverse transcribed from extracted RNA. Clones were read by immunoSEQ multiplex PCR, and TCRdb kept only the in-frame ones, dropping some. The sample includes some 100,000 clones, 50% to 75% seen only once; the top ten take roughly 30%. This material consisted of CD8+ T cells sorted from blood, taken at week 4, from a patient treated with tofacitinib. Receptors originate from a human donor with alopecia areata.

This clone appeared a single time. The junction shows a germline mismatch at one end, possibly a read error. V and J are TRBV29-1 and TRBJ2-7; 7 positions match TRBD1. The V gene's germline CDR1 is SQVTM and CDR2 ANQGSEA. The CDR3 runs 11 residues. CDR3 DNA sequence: TGCAGCGTTGTATTTGTTGGGACAGCACTCTTC. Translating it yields CSVVFVGTALF.

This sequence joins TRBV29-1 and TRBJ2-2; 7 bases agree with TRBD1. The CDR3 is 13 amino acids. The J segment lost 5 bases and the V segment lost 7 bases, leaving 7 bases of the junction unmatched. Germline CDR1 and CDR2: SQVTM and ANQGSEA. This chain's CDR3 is CSGTGTVTGELFF. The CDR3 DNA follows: TGCAGCGGCACCGGGACAGTTACCGGGGAGCTGTTTTTT.

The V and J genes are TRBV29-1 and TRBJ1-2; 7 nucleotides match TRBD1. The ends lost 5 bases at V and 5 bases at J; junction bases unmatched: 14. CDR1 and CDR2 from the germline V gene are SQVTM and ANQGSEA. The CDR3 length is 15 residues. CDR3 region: CSVSKPGQEGYGYTF. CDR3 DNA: TGCAGCGTTTCCAAGCCCGGACAGGAGGGATATGGCTACACCTTC.

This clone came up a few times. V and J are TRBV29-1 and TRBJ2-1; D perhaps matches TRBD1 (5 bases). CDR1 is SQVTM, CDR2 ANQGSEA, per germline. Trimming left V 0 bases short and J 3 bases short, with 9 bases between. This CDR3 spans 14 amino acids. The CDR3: CSVEEDRLYNEQFF. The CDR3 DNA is TGCAGCGTTGAAGAAGACAGACTCTACAATGAGCAGTTCTTC.

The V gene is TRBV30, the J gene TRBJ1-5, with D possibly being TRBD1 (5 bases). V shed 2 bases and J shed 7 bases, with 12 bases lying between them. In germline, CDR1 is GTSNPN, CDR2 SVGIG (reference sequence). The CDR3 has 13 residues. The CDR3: CAWSTQGHQPQHF. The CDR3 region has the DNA TGTGCCTGGAGTACCCAGGGTCACCAGCCCCAGCATTTT.

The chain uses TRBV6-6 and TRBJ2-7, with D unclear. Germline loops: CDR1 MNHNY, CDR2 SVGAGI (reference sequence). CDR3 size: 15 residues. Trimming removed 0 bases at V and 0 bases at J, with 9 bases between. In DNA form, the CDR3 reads TGTGCCAGCAGTTACTCGTCCAGTAACTCCTACGAGCAGTACTTC. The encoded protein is CASSYSSSNSYEQYF.

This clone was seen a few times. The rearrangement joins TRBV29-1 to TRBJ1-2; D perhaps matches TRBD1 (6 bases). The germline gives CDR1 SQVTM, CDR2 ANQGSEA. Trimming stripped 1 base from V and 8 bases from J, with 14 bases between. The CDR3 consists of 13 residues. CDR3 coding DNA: TGCAGCGTTGAAGGGGGGCCCCGCGGAGGCTACACCTTC. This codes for CSVEGGPRGGYTF.

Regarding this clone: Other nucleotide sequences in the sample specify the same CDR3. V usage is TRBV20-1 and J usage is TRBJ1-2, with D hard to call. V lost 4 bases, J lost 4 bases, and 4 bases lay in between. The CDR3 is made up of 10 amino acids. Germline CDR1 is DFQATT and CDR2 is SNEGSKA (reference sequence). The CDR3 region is CSATVYGYTF. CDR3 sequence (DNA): TGCAGTGCTACAGTCTATGGCTACACCTTC.

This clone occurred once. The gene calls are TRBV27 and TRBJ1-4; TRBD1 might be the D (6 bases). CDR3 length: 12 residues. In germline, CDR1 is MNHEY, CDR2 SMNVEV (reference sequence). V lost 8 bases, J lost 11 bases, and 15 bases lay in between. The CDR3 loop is CASGQNRDKLFF. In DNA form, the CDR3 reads TGTGCCAGCGGACAAAACAGGGATAAACTGTTTTTT.

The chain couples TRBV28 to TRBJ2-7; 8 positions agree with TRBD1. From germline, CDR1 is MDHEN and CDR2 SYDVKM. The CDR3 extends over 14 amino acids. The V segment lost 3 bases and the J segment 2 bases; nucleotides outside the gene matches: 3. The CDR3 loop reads CASSFRGLTYEQYF. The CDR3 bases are TGTGCCAGCAGTTTCAGGGGGCTTACCTACGAGCAGTACTTC. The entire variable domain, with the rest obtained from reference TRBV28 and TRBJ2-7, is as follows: DVKVTQSSRYLVKRTGEKVFLECVQDMDHENMFWYRQDPGLGLRLIYFSYDVKMKEKGDIPEGYSVSREKKERFSLILESASTNQTSMYLCASSFRGLTYEQYFGPGTRLTVT.

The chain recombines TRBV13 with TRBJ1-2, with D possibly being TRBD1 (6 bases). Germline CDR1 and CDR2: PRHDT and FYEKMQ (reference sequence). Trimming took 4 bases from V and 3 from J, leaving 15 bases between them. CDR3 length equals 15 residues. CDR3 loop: CASSSSLRTDYGYTF. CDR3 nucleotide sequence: TGTGCCAGCAGCTCCTCTCTAAGGACAGACTATGGCTACACCTTC.

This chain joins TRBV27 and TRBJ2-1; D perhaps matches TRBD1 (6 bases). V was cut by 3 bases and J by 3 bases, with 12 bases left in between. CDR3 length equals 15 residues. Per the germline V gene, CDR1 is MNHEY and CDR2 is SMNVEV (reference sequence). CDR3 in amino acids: CASSLYTGSYNEQFF. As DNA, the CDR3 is TGTGCCAGCAGTTTGTATACAGGGAGCTACAATGAGCAGTTCTTC.

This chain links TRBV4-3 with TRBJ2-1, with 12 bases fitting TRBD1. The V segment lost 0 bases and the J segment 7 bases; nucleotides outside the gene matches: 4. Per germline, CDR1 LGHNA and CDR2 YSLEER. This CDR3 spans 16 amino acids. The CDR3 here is CASSQDWDRGLNEQFF. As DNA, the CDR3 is TGCGCCAGCAGCCAAGATTGGGACAGGGGGCTTAATGAGCAGTTCTTC.

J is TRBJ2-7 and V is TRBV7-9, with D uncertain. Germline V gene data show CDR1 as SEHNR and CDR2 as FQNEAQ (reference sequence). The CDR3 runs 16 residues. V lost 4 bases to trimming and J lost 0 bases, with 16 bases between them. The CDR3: CASSYHFGSSSYEQYF. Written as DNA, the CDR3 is TGTGCCAGCAGCTACCACTTCGGGTCGAGCTCCTACGAGCAGTACTTC.

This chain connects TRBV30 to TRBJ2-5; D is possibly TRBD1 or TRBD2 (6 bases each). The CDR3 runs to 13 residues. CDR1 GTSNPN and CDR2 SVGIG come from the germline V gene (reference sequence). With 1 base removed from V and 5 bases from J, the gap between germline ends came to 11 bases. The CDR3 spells CAWSEKGGETQYF. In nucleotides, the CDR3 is TGTGCCTGGAGTGAGAAGGGGGGCGAGACCCAGTACTTC. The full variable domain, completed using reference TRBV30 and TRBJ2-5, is SQTIHQWPATLVQPVGSPLSLECTVEGTSNPNLYWYRQAAGRGLQLLFYSVGIGQISSEVPQNLSASRPQDRQFILSSKKLLLSDSGFYLCAWSEKGGETQYFGPGTRLLVL.

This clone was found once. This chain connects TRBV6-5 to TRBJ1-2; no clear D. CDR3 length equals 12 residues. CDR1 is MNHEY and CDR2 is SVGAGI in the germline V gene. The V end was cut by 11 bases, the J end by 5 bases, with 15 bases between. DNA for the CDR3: TGTGCCGCTCGGGGAGAAGGGTATGGCTACACCTTC. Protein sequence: CAARGEGYGYTF.

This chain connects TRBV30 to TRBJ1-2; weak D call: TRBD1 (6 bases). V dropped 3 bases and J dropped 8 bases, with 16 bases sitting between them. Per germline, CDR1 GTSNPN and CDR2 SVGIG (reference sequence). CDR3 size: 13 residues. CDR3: CAWRMTGWDGYTF. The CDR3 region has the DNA TGTGCCTGGAGAATGACAGGTTGGGACGGCTACACCTTC. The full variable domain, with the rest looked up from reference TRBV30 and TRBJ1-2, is SQTIHQWPATLVQPVGSPLSLECTVEGTSNPNLYWYRQAAGRGLQLLFYSVGIGQISSEVPQNLSASRPQDRQFILSSKKLLLSDSGFYLCAWRMTGWDGYTFGSGTRLTVV.

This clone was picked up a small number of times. As DNA, the CDR3 is TGCGCCAGCAGCGAGCGAATTCCGGTCGGGCTCGGGGAGGTGGAGACCCAGTACTTC. Protein sequence: CASSERIPVGLGEVETQYF. This rearrangement joins TRBV4-1 to TRBJ2-5; D might be TRBD2 (6 bases). This CDR3 has 19 residues. Germline CDR1 is MGHRA and CDR2 is YSYEKL. The V end lost 5 bases, the J end lost 5 bases, and 30 bases lay between the germline ends.

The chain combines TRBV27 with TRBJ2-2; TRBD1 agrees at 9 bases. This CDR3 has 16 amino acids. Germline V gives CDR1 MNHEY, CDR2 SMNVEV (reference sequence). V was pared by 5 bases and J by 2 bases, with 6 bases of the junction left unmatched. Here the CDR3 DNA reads TGTGCCAGCAGTGATCGGACAGGGGCAAACACCGGGGAGCTGTTTTTT. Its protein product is CASSDRTGANTGELFF.

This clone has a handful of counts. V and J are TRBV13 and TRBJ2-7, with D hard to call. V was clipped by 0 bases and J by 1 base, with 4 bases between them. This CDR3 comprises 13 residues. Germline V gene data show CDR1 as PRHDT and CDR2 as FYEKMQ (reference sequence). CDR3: CASSLGSSYEQYF. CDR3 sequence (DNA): TGTGCCAGCAGCTTAGGGTCTTCCTACGAGCAGTACTTC.

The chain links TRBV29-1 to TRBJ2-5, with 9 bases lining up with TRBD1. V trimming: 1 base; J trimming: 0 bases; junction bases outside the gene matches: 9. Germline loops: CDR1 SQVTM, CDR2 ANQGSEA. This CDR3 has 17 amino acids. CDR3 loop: CSVEGGQGPGYQETQYF. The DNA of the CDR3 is TGCAGCGTTGAAGGGGGACAGGGTCCGGGGTACCAAGAGACCCAGTACTTC.

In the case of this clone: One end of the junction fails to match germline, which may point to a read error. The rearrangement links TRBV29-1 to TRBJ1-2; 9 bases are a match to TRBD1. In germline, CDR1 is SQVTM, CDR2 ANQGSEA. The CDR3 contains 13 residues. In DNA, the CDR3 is TGCAGCGCCACGGGACAGGGTAACTACGGCTACACCTTC. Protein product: CSATGQGNYGYTF.